This entry is about one TCR beta chain. The data were obtained in a study of blood T cell repertoires in COVID-19. About the study: Acute and convalescent COVID-19 samples came from the United States, Italy and Spain. In each case, the material was cDNA or gDNA derived from T cells, B-cell-depleted T cells, or PBMCs.

Germline CDR1 is SGHDT and CDR2 is YYEEEE. The CDR3 has 13 amino acids. Trimming took 3 bases from V and 12 from J, leaving 15 bases between them. Original processing notes: Amplification from reference gene primers served as the basis for estimated nucleated cell counts. Measured with immunoSEQ multiplex PCR; TCRdb has only the in-frame clones, and not every one. For V, J and clone size, that table is used; D and trimming come from the DNA. Among around 130,000 clones listed, roughly nine tenths were seen once. The source of this sequence is a man aged 50-60 years with active COVID-19. Sequencing was done on a sample of peripheral blood. The chain employs TRBV5-6 and TRBJ1-4; D perhaps matches TRBD1 (5 bases). The CDR3 bases are TGTGCCAGCAGCTCACCTATCGGGGGTCAACTGTTTTTT. Residues: CASSSPIGGQLFF.